This record concerns one T cell receptor (beta chain) sequence. Its antigen is unidentified. The sort gate was single viable CD3+CD4+CD8-CD45RO+ cells for memory CD4+ T cells. Using immunoSEQ multiplex PCR, the repertoire was profiled, and TCRdb retains in-frame clones only, with some absent. Of some 40,000 clones detected, around 80% appear once; the ten largest clones hold less than 6%. The sample comes from a study of memory CD4+ T cells and cytomegalovirus serostatus. Broader study findings: Of 150 to 200 reported CMV TCRbeta sequences, roughly 70 were found in memory CD4+ repertoires.

V lost 0 bases and J lost 0, with 15 bases in between. This CDR3 is built from 17 residues. Germline V gene lookup returns CDR1 SGHRS and CDR2 YFSETQ. The gene calls are TRBV5-1 and TRBJ2-5; weak D call: TRBD2 (6 bases). This TCR was sampled from an adult in good health and CMV-seropositive. Specimen: memory CD4+ T cells from blood. The CDR3 protein is CASSLGSGAPYQETQYF. The CDR3 region has the DNA TGCGCCAGCAGCTTGGGTAGCGGAGCCCCGTACCAAGAGACCCAGTACTTC.